These 27 T cell receptor beta chains came from one sample sequenced in a study of response to subunit inactivated influenza vaccine. A single record per CDR3 protein comes from TCRdb applying MiXCR to the RT-PCR reads. The sample has hundreds of thousands of distinct CDR3 sequences, 25% seen once. The sequences come from CD4+ T cells sorted from PBMCs, collected more than 4 days after vaccination. The receptors were gathered from a man aged 45-60 years who received an inactivated influenza vaccine.

This clonotype appeared a few times. The chain links TRBV7-9 to TRBJ1-1; 7 nucleotides agree with TRBD1. CDR3 size: 12 residues. Germline CDR1 reads SEHNR; CDR2 reads FQNEAQ (reference sequence). The V segment lost 4 bases and the J segment 6 bases; nucleotides outside the gene matches: 2. The CDR3 sequence: CASSYGTAEAFF. The CDR3 DNA is TGTGCCAGCAGCTACGGGACAGCTGAAGCTTTCTTT.

This clonotype was seen more than once but under ten times. The V gene is TRBV20-1, the J gene TRBJ2-1; D is undetermined. Trimming removed 7 bases at V and 0 bases at J, with 4 bases between. The V gene's germline CDR1 is DFQATT and CDR2 SNEGSKA (reference sequence). The CDR3 extends over 11 amino acids. CDR3 nucleotides: TGCAGTGGGATCTCCTACAATGAGCAGTTCTTC. Translated: CSGISYNEQFF.

This clonotype turned up a few times. The chain joins TRBV3-1 to TRBJ2-2, with D possibly called TRBD1 or TRBD2 (5 bases each). The germline V gene has CDR1 LGHDT and CDR2 YNNKEL (reference sequence). V lost 4 bases, J lost 1 base, and 16 bases lay in between. The CDR3 runs to 17 residues. CDR3 nucleotides: TGTGCCAGCAGCCCTAACCTGGGGACGCAGAACACCGGGGAGCTGTTTTTT. This encodes CASSPNLGTQNTGELFF.

This clonotype has more than one count but fewer than ten. The chain uses TRBV11-3 and TRBJ2-1; D is unclear. Per the germline V gene, CDR1 is SGHNT and CDR2 is YENEEA. The V gene lost 0 bases and the J gene lost 5 bases, with 11 bases spanning the gap. CDR3 size: 15 residues. The CDR3 DNA reads as TGTGCCAGCAGCTTAGATGGTCCCTATGACAATGAGCAGTTCTTC. Translated: CASSLDGPYDNEQFF.

The chain combines TRBV5-1 with TRBJ2-1; 8 bases agree with TRBD1. Germline CDR1 SGHRS, CDR2 YFSETQ. Trimming took 4 bases from V and 4 from J; bases not matched to a gene: 4. The CDR3 loop spans 14 amino acids. The CDR3 region is CASSAGQEYNEQFF. The CDR3 DNA reads as TGCGCCAGCAGCGCGGGACAGGAGTACAATGAGCAGTTCTTC.

This chain joins TRBV5-1 and TRBJ2-5, with D perhaps matching TRBD1 or TRBD2 (6 bases each). Per the germline V gene, CDR1 is SGHRS and CDR2 is YFSETQ. Deletions cut 4 bases from V and 5 bases from J, with 12 bases between. The CDR3 is 13 amino acids. CDR3 in amino acids: CASSTQGRETQYF. The CDR3, as DNA: TGCGCCAGCAGCACCCAGGGGAGGGAGACCCAGTACTTC.

This clonotype was seen only a few times. The CDR3 protein is CAISERGSYNEQFF. CDR3 sequence (DNA): TGTGCCATCAGCGAACGGGGTTCCTACAATGAGCAGTTCTTC. This rearrangement joins TRBV10-3 to TRBJ2-1; a weak D match, TRBD2 (5 bases). Trimming removed 6 bases from V and 1 base from J, with 10 bases in between. The CDR3 totals 14 residues. CDR1 ENHRY and CDR2 SYGVKD come from the germline V gene.

The CDR3 loop is CASSFGSGVGSPLHF. CDR3 bases: TGTGCCAGCAGCTTTGGTTCAGGGGTGGGTTCACCCCTCCACTTT. This chain joins TRBV7-2 and TRBJ1-6; maybe TRBD1 (6 bases). Germline assignment: CDR1 SGHTA and CDR2 FQGNSA. This CDR3 has 15 amino acids. The V and J ends lost 3 bases and 9 bases respectively, with 15 bases between them.

The V call is TRBV14, the J call TRBJ2-1; maybe TRBD1 (6 bases). The CDR3 has 15 amino acids. Trimming pared 0 bases from V and 4 bases from J, leaving 10 bases between. Germline V gene data show CDR1 as SGHDN and CDR2 as FVKESK. The CDR3 protein is CASSQDRGRYNEQFF. The CDR3 DNA reads TGTGCCAGCAGCCAAGACAGGGGACGTTACAATGAGCAGTTCTTC.

This clonotype appeared a few times. The chain has TRBV7-9 and TRBJ2-6; D gene uncertain. This CDR3 is built from 15 residues. Germline V CDR1 and CDR2: SEHNR, FQNEAQ (reference sequence). Trimming shortened V by 4 bases and J by 9 bases, and 16 bases separated the two germline ends. The CDR3 is CASSWPVRDGNVLTF. The CDR3 DNA reads as TGTGCCAGCAGCTGGCCCGTGAGAGACGGCAACGTCCTGACTTTC.

This sequence joins TRBV4-1 and TRBJ2-7, with D unclear. Germline values: CDR1 MGHRA, CDR2 YSYEKL. The CDR3 is 13 amino acids. V lost 5 bases to trimming and J lost 3 bases, with 11 bases between them. CDR3 sequence (DNA): TGCGCCAGCAGCTTATCGGATGTCTACGAGCAGTACTTC. It encodes CASSLSDVYEQYF.

V usage is TRBV6-5 and J usage is TRBJ1-5; 9 nucleotides align to TRBD1. Losses at the gene ends were 0 bases for V and 0 bases for J; bases not matched to a gene: 3. The CDR3 has 17 residues. The germline V gene has CDR1 MNHEY and CDR2 SVGAGI. CDR3 sequence (DNA): TGTGCCAGCAGTTACTCTCGGACAGGGGATAGCAATCAGCCCCAGCATTTT. Translated: CASSYSRTGDSNQPQHF.

This clonotype was seen a few times. The chain carries TRBV9 and TRBJ2-2; the D is unclear. Between the trimmed V and J ends, which lost 0 bases and 6 bases, there was a span of 12 bases. This CDR3 comprises 15 residues. Germline CDR1 SGDLS, CDR2 YYNGEE. Here the CDR3 DNA reads TGTGCCAGCAGCGTAGAGGCCAGGTTTCCCGGGGAGCTGTTTTTT. It is translated as CASSVEARFPGELFF.

The chain is built from TRBV6-5 and TRBJ1-6; D gene ambiguous. This CDR3 comprises 13 residues. Trimming took 2 bases from V and 7 from J, leaving 6 bases between them. Germline CDR1 and CDR2: MNHEY and SVGAGI. The CDR3 region is CASSYKGNSPLHF. In DNA, the CDR3 is TGTGCCAGCAGTTACAAGGGAAATTCACCCCTCCACTTT.

This clonotype was detected many times. This chain joins TRBV29-1 and TRBJ1-1; D gene uncertain. Germline V gene data show CDR1 as SQVTM and CDR2 as ANQGSEA. The CDR3 contains 13 residues. The V gene lost 4 bases and the J gene lost 1 base, with 10 bases spanning the gap. CDR3 coding DNA: TGCAGCGTTGTCCGCAGATCGAACACTGAAGCTTTCTTT. Its translation: CSVVRRSNTEAFF.

This clonotype was seen a few times. The rearrangement joins TRBV18 to TRBJ2-2; 12 bases match TRBD2. Germline V gene data show CDR1 as KGHSH and CDR2 as LQKENI. The trim removed 1 base at V and 0 bases at J, leaving 3 bases unmatched. The CDR3 sequence is 18 residues long. CDR3 nucleotide sequence: TGTGCCAGCTCACCACGGACTAGCGGGGCCACGAACACCGGGGAGCTGTTTTTT. This codes for CASSPRTSGATNTGELFF.

This clonotype was detected once. The chain links TRBV3-1 to TRBJ2-4, with 8 bases fitting TRBD1. The V segment lost 0 bases and the J segment 8 bases; nucleotides outside the gene matches: 6. The CDR3 has 15 residues. Germline V CDR1 and CDR2: LGHDT, YNNKEL (reference sequence). CDR3 nucleotides: TGTGCCAGCAGCCAAGATCGAACAGGGGGGCACATTCAGTACTTC. It codes for CASSQDRTGGHIQYF.

In regard to this clonotype: The junction differs from germline at one of its ends, possibly a read error. The chain is built from TRBV19 and TRBJ1-5, with 7 bases that match TRBD1. Germline assignment: CDR1 LNHDA and CDR2 SQIVND (reference sequence). This CDR3 is 13 amino acids long. CDR3 sequence reads: CAGGDRSNEPQHF. Written as DNA, the CDR3 is TGTGCCGGGGGGGACAGAAGCAATGAGCCCCAGCATTTT.

This clonotype was counted at least ten times. This CDR3 reads CATSRSRTTLYEQYF. The CDR3 nucleotides read TGTGCCACCAGCAGATCCAGGACAACCTTATACGAGCAGTACTTC. The chain carries TRBV15 and TRBJ2-7, with a possible D match to TRBD1 (5 bases). Trimming pared 2 bases from V and 4 bases from J, leaving 15 bases between. This CDR3 contains 15 residues. Germline CDR1 and CDR2: LNHNV and YYDKDF (reference sequence).

This clonotype showed up just a few times. The chain combines TRBV20-1 with TRBJ1-5; D is possibly TRBD1 (5 bases). V shed 4 bases and J shed 0 bases, with 7 bases lying between them. Germline CDR1 and CDR2: DFQATT and SNEGSKA (reference sequence). The CDR3 has 13 amino acids. The CDR3 DNA reads TGCAGTGCTAAGGGGCATAGCAATCAGCCCCAGCATTTT. Translation gives CSAKGHSNQPQHF.

The chain is built from TRBV10-3 and TRBJ2-7; 10 bases match TRBD1. CDR3 size: 15 residues. CDR1 and CDR2 (germline): ENHRY, SYGVKD. J was trimmed by 3 bases and V by 2 bases; bases with no gene match: 4. The CDR3 loop reads CAISERTGGIYEQYF. The DNA for the CDR3 is TGTGCCATCAGTGAGCGGACAGGGGGGATCTACGAGCAGTACTTC.

This clonotype has at least ten counts. This chain uses TRBV5-5 with TRBJ2-2; unclear D gene. This CDR3 comprises 13 residues. Germline loops: CDR1 SGHKS, CDR2 YYEKEE (reference sequence). V dropped 0 bases and J dropped 3 bases, with 3 bases sitting between them. The CDR3 DNA reads as TGTGCCAGCAGCTTGGTGGACACCGGGGAGCTGTTTTTT. Translation gives CASSLVDTGELFF.

The rearrangement links TRBV29-1 to TRBJ2-1, with D perhaps TRBD1 or TRBD2 (5 bases each). This CDR3 contains 12 residues. Germline assignment: CDR1 SQVTM and CDR2 ANQGSEA. Trimming removed 4 bases at V and 6 bases at J, with 10 bases between. In DNA, the CDR3 is TGCAGCGTTGGGGGGTTAGGCAATGAGCAGTTCTTC. Protein product: CSVGGLGNEQFF.

The chain is built from TRBV29-1 and TRBJ2-5; perhaps TRBD2 as D (5 bases). CDR3 size: 11 residues. The germline V and J ends were trimmed by 6 bases and 5 bases, with 10 bases remaining between them. Germline CDR1 SQVTM, CDR2 ANQGSEA. The chain's CDR3 is CSVSREETQYF. CDR3 sequence (DNA): TGCAGCGTCAGTAGGGAGGAGACCCAGTACTTC.

J is TRBJ2-2 and V is TRBV6-2 or TRBV6-3; no clear D. Germline V gene sequence: CDR1 MNHEY, CDR2 SVGEGT. CDR3 size: 15 residues. Trimming stripped 8 bases from V and 6 bases from J, with 19 bases between. CDR3 protein: CASLTGSGRAGELFF. DNA for the CDR3: TGTGCCAGCCTAACCGGGTCCGGACGGGCCGGGGAGCTGTTTTTT.

The chain combines TRBV7-2 with TRBJ1-2; perhaps TRBD1 as D (5 bases). Germline CDR1 and CDR2: SGHTA and FQGNSA. Trimming took 5 bases from V and 3 from J, leaving 16 bases between them. The CDR3 is 15 residues long. The CDR3 coding sequence is TGTGCCAGCAGCCCTCAATTGGGGGAGTACTATGGCTACACCTTC. This encodes CASSPQLGEYYGYTF.

This clonotype was recorded a few times. The chain joins TRBV5-1 to TRBJ2-1; 13 nucleotides match TRBD2. The CDR3 length is 15 residues. Germline trimming cut 4 bases from V and 5 bases from J; bases unmatched to any gene: 3. Germline CDR1 reads SGHRS; CDR2 reads YFSETQ. The CDR3 region has the DNA TGCGCCAGCAGCCCAGGGACTAGCGGGAACAATGAGCAGTTCTTC. Its protein product is CASSPGTSGNNEQFF.